This TCR beta chain is drawn from a study of cytomegalovirus exposure and HLA in healthy donors. Study background: Previous work identified 95 million to 120 million unique TCR beta sequences from around 170 million T cells. Broader study findings: CMV serostatus was the sole immune exposure information available. The study flagged some 170 TCR beta chains as cytomegalovirus-associated. There were reportedly fewer N-insertions in an Asian-associated ancestry cluster than the roughly 610-donor mean, in a later analysis.

The ends were cut back, 6 bases at V and 2 bases at J, with 19 bases in the middle. Germline values: CDR1 LNHDA, CDR2 SQIVND (reference sequence). This CDR3 comprises 17 residues. Note on this clone: Antigen specificity is unknown.

13 Jbeta primers and 60 Vbeta primers were used for the PCR. Some clones are missing from TCRdb's copy, which holds only in-frame ones; the method was immunoSEQ multiplex PCR. Reported are roughly 200,000 clones; the ten largest clones contain 1.1%. Sequenced: PBMCs. This chain uses TRBV19 with TRBJ1-4, with unresolved D. This TCR was sampled from a girl aged 2-10 years in good health and CMV-seropositive. The CDR3 reads CASRSGRDPGTNEKLFF. The CDR3 region has the DNA TGTGCCAGTAGATCGGGGAGGGATCCGGGGACTAATGAAAAACTGTTTTTT.